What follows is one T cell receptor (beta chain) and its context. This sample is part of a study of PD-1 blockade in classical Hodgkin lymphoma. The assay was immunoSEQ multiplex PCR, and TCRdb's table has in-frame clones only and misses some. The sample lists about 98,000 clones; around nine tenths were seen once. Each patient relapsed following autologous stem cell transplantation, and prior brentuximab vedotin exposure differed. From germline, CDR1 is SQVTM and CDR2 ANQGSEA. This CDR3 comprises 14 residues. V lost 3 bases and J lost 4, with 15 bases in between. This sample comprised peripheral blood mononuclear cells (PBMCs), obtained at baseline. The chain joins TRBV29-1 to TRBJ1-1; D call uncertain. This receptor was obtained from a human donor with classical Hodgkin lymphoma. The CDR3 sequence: CSVDISGGGTEAFF. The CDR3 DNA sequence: TGCAGCGTTGATATAAGTGGAGGAGGCACTGAAGCTTTCTTT.